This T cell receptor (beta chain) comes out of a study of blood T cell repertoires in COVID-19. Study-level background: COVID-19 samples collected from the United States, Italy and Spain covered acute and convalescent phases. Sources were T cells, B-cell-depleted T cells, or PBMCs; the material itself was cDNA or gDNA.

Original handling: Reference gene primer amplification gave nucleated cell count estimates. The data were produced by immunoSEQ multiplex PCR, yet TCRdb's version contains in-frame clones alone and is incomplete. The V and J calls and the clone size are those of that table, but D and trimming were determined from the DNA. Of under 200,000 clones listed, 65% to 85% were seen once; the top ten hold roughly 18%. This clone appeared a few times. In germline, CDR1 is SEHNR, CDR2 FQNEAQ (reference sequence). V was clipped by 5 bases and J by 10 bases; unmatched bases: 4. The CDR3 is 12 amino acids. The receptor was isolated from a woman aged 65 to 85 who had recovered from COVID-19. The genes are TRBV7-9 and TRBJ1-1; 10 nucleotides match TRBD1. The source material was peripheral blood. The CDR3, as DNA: TGTGCCAGCAGCCGTGGGACAGGGGCAGCTTTCTTT. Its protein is CASSRGTGAAFF.